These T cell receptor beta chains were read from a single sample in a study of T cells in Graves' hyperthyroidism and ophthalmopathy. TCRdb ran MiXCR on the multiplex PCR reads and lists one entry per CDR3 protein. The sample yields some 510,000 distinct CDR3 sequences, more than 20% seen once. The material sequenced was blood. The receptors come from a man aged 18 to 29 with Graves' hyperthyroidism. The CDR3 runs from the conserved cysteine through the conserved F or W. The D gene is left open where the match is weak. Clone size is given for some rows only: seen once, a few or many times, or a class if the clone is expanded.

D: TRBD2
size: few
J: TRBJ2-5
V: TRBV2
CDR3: CASRGRTSGGAIKTQYF
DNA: TGTGCCAGCAGGGGGAGGACTAGCGGGGGGGCCATAAAGACCCAGTACTTC

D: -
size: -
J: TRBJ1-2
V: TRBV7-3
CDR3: CASSSGHPEDGYTF
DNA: TGTGCCAGCAGCTCGGGACACCCAGAGGATGGCTACACCTTC

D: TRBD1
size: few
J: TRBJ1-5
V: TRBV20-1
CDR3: CSAADRGRRGNQPQHF
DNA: TGCAGTGCCGCTGACAGGGGGCGAAGGGGCAATCAGCCCCAGCATTTT

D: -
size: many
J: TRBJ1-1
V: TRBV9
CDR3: CASSVGPSGNTEAFF
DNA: TGTGCCAGCAGCGTGGGGCCGTCAGGGAACACTGAAGCTTTCTTT

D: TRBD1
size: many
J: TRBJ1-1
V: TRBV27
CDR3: CASSLTGGGTGAFF
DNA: TGTGCCAGCAGTTTAACAGGGGGCGGAACGGGAGCTTTCTTT

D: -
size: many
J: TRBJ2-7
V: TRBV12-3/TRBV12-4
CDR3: CASSSAYQAYEQYF
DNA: TGTGCCAGCAGTTCTGCGTATCAAGCTTACGAGCAGTACTTC

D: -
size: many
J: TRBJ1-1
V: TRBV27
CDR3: CASSLWSTFQETEAFF
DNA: TGTGCCAGCAGTTTATGGTCTACATTTCAGGAGACTGAAGCTTTCTTT

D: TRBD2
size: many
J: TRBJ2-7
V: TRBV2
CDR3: CASSGGGGYEQYF
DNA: TGTGCCAGCAGCGGGGGGGGCGGCTACGAGCAGTACTTC

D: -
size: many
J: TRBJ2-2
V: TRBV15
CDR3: CATSRDRDTGELFF
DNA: TGTGCCACCAGCAGAGATCGAGACACCGGGGAGCTGTTTTTT

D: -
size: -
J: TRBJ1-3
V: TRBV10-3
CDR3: CAISQGFSGNTIYF
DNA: TGTGCCATCAGCCAGGGTTTCTCTGGAAACACCATATATTTT

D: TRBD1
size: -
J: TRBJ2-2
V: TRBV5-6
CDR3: CASEKGAENTGELFF
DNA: TGTGCCAGCGAAAAGGGGGCGGAAAACACCGGGGAGCTGTTTTTT

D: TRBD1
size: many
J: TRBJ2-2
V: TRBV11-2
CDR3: CASSSTGQGGNGELFF
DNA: TGTGCCAGCAGCTCCACCGGACAGGGAGGTAACGGGGAGCTGTTTTTT

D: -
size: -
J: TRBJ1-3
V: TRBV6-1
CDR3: CASSPGGVHSGNTIYF
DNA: TGTGCCAGCAGCCCGGGAGGGGTTCACTCTGGAAACACCATATATTTT

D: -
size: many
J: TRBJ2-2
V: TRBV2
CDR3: CATFTGELFF
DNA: TGTGCCACCTTCACCGGGGAGCTGTTTTTT

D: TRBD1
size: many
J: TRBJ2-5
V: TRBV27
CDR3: CASSLSQGVVQETQYF
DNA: TGTGCCAGCAGTTTATCACAGGGGGTTGTCCAAGAGACCCAGTACTTC

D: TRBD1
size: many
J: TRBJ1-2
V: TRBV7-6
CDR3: CASSTLGQGATYGYTF
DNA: TGTGCCAGCAGCACCCTCGGACAGGGGGCGACCTATGGCTACACCTTC

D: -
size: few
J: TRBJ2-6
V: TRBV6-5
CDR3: CASSYSGVPRGANVLTF
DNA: TGTGCCAGCAGTTACTCAGGTGTTCCCCGCGGGGCCAACGTCCTGACTTTC

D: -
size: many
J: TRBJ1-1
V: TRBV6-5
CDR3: CASSYPRGTEAFF
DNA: TGTGCCAGCAGTTACCCCAGGGGCACTGAAGCTTTCTTT

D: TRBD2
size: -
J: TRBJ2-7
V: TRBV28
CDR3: CASSEGTSPIMSEQYF
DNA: TGTGCCAGCAGTGAGGGGACTAGCCCCATAATGTCCGAGCAGTACTTC

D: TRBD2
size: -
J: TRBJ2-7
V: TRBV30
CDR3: CAWRLAGIYSYEQYF
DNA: TGTGCCTGGAGACTAGCGGGTATCTACTCCTACGAGCAGTACTTC

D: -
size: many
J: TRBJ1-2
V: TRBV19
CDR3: CASSIDPAGTRYTF
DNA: TGTGCCAGTAGTATAGACCCCGCGGGAACGCGCTACACCTTC

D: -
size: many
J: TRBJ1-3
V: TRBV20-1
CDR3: CSASLPTGLENTIYF
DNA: TGCAGTGCTAGCCTCCCCACGGGATTGGAAAACACCATATATTTT

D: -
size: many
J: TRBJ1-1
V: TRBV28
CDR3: CASSAKQGGTTEAFF
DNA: TGTGCCAGCAGTGCCAAACAGGGCGGTACCACTGAAGCTTTCTTT

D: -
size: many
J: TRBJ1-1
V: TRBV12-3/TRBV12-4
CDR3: CASSTRWGNTEAFF
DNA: TGTGCCAGCAGTACTCGATGGGGAAACACTGAAGCTTTCTTT

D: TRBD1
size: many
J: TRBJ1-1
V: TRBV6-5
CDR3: CASSFRGAEAFF
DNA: TGTGCCAGCAGTTTCAGGGGGGCTGAAGCTTTCTTT

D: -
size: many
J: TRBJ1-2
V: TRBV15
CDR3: CATSPDNYGYTF
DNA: TGTGCCACCTCACCGGATAACTATGGCTACACCTTC

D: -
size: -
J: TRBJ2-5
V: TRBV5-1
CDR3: CANSLEGWETQYF
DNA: TGCGCCAACAGCTTGGAGGGTTGGGAGACCCAGTACTTC

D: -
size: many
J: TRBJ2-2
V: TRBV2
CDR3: CASKGGRNTGELFF
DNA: TGTGCCAGCAAGGGGGGCCGGAACACCGGGGAGCTGTTTTTT

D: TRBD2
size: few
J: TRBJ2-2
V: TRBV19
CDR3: CASSWGLAGHTGELFF
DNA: TGTGCCAGTAGTTGGGGACTAGCGGGACACACCGGGGAGCTGTTTTTT

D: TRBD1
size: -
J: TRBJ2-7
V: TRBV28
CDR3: CASSSSLGQGAYEQYF
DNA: TGTGCCAGCAGCTCCTCCTTGGGACAGGGGGCCTACGAGCAGTACTTC

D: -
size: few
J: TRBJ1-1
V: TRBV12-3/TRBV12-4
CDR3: CASSPETGVTEAFF
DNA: TGTGCCAGCAGCCCTGAGACAGGCGTGACTGAAGCTTTCTTT

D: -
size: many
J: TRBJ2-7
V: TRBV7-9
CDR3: CASSLVLYEQYF
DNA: TGTGCCAGCAGCTTGGTTCTCTACGAGCAGTACTTC

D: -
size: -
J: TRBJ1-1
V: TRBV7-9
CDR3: CASSPFQGWNTEAFF
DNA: TGTGCCAGCAGCCCCTTTCAGGGATGGAACACTGAAGCTTTCTTT

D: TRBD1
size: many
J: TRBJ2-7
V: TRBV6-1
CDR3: CASSRWTGGEQYF
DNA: TGTGCCAGCAGCCGCTGGACAGGGGGCGAGCAGTACTTC

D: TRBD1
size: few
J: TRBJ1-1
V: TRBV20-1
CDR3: CSAVDREIEAFF
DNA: TGCAGTGCGGTCGACAGGGAGATTGAAGCTTTCTTT

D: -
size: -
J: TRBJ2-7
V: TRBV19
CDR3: CASSTQAVEGLYEQYF
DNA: TGTGCCAGTAGCACCCAGGCAGTGGAGGGGCTCTACGAGCAGTACTTC

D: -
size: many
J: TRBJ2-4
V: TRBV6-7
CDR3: CASSVNLNIQYF
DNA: TGTGCCAGCAGTGTCAACCTAAACATTCAGTACTTC

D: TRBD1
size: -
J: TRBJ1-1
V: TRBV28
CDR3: CASSFTGGDTEAFF
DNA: TGTGCCAGCAGTTTCACAGGGGGAGACACTGAAGCTTTCTTT

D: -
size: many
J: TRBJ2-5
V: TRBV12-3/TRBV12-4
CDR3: CASISSESQETQYF
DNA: TGTGCCAGCATCAGCAGTGAAAGCCAAGAGACCCAGTACTTC

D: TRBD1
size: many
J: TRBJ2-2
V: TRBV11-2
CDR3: CASSWTGGTGELFF
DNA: TGTGCCAGCAGCTGGACAGGGGGCACCGGGGAGCTGTTTTTT

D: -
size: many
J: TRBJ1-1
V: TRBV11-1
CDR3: CASSWDPRGVNTEAFF
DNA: TGTGCCAGCAGCTGGGACCCTCGGGGTGTCAACACTGAAGCTTTCTTT

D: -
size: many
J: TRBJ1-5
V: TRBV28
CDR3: CASSVPGSNQPQHF
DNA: TGTGCCAGCAGTGTCCCCGGGAGCAATCAGCCCCAGCATTTT

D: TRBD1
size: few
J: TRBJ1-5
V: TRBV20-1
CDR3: CSVYLSGQGFVNSNQPQHF
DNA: TGCAGTGTTTACCTATCGGGACAGGGGTTCGTCAATAGCAATCAGCCCCAGCATTTT